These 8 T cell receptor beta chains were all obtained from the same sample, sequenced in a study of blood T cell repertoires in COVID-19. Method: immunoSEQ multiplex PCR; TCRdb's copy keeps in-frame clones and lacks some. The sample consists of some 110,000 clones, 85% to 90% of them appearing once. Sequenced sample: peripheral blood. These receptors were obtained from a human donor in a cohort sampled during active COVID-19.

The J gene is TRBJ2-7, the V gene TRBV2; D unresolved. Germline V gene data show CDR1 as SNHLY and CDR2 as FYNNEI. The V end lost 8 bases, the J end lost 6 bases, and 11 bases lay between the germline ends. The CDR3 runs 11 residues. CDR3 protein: CASGRLGEQYF. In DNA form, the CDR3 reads TGTGCCAGCGGGCGTTTGGGCGAGCAGTACTTC.

The CDR3 nucleotides are TGTGCCAGCAGCCAAGGGACAGGGTATAATTCACCCCTCCACTTT. Protein sequence: CASSQGTGYNSPLHF. The rearrangement uses TRBV3-1 (or the pseudogene TRBV3-2) and TRBJ1-6; 8 bases are shared with TRBD1. The V gene end was trimmed by 1 base and the J gene end by 4 bases; junction bases not matched to a gene: 0. Germline CDR1 is LGHDT and CDR2 is YNNKEL (reference sequence). This CDR3 is built from 15 residues.

The CDR3 coding sequence is TGTGCCAGCAGCTTAGTCCCAGCGGGGGACAATGAGCAGTTCTTC. It yields the protein CASSLVPAGDNEQFF. This rearrangement joins TRBV7-2 to TRBJ2-1, with 8 positions matching TRBD2. V was clipped by 1 base and J by 5 bases; unmatched bases: 4. CDR1 and CDR2 (germline): SGHTA, FQGNSA. The CDR3 covers 15 residues.

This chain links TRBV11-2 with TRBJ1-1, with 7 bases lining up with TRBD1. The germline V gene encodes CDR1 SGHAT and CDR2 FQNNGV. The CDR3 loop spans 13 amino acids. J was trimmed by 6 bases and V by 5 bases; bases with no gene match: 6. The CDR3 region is CASSQNRGAEAFF. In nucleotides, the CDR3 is TGTGCCAGCAGCCAAAACAGGGGTGCTGAAGCTTTCTTT. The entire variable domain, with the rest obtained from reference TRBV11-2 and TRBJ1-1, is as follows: EAGVAQSPRYKIIEKRQSVAFWCNPISGHATLYWYQQILGQGPKLLIQFQNNGVVDDSQLPKDRFSAERLKGVDSTLKIQPAKLEDSAVYLCASSQNRGAEAFFGQGTRLTVV.

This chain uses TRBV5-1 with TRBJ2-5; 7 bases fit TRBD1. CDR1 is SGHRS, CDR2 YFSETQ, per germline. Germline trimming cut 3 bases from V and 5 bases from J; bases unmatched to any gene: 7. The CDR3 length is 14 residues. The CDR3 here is CASSSNRGDETQYF. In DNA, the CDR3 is TGCGCCAGCAGCTCGAACAGGGGCGATGAGACCCAGTACTTC.

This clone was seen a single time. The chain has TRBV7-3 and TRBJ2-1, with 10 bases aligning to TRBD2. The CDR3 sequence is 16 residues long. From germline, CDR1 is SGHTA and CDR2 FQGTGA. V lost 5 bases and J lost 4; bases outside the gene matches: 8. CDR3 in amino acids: CASSPLTSGIYNEQFF. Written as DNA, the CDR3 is TGTGCCAGCAGCCCACTTACTAGCGGGATATACAATGAGCAGTTCTTC.

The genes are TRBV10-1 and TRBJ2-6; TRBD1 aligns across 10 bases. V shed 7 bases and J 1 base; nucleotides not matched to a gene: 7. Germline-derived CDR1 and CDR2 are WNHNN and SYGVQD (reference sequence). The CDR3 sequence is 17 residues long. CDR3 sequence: CASKCRTGGSGANVLTF. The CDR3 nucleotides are TGCGCCAGCAAGTGTAGGACAGGGGGTTCTGGGGCCAACGTCCTGACTTTC.

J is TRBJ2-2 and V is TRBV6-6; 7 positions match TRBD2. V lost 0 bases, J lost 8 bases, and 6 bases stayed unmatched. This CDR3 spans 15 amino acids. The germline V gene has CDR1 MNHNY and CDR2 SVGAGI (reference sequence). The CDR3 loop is CASSYSLSSGGELFF. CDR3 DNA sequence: TGTGCCAGCAGTTACTCGCTCTCTAGCGGTGGGGAGCTGTTTTTT.